Listed below are T cell receptor beta chains from one sample, sequenced in a study of blood T cells in healthy people across ages. TCRdb re-called the 5' RACE reads through MiXCR, storing one row per CDR3 protein. The top ten clones hold over 2% of a sample with over 1,500,000 distinct CDR3 sequences, less than 50% of them seen once. The specimen was blood. The receptors shown here come from a woman aged 40 to 50 in good health. Both conserved end residues are part of each CDR3. D genes are given only for firm matches. Clone size appears in some rows only: once, few, many, or a class for an expanded clone.

>NA|NA|TRBJ2-7|TRBV4-2
TGTGCCAGCAGCCAAGATAGTAATACAGCCGGTAACTACGAGCAGTACTTC
CASSQDSNTAGNYEQYF
>TRBD2|once|TRBJ2-3|TRBV6-2/TRBV6-3
TGTGCCAGCGGAAGACTAGCGGAGAACACAGATACGCAGTATTTT
CASGRLAENTDTQYF
>NA|NA|TRBJ2-5|TRBV7-7
TGTGCTAGCAGCTCCTCCGTAATCGAGCCCCAGTACTTC
CASSSSVIEPQYF
>NA|few|TRBJ2-5|TRBV12-3/TRBV12-4
TGTGCCAGCAGCACAGGGTGGAGAACGGAGACCCAGTACTTC
CASSTGWRTETQYF
>NA|NA|TRBJ2-5|TRBV28
TGTGCCAGCAATACTTTATGGGAGACCCAGTACTTC
CASNTLWETQYF
>NA|NA|TRBJ2-7|TRBV24-1
TGTGCCACCAGTGACCCCCCAGACTACGAGCAGTACTTC
CATSDPPDYEQYF
>TRBD1|once|TRBJ1-6|TRBV28
TGTGCCAGCGGTTTACCCCGACAGGGCCCTTCGACGCCCCTCCACTTT
CASGLPRQGPSTPLHF
>NA|NA|TRBJ2-7|TRBV20-1
TGCAGTGCTAGACCGGGACTGAGCTCCTACGAGCAGTACTTC
CSARPGLSSYEQYF
>NA|NA|TRBJ1-5|TRBV20-1
TGCAGTGCTAAACAGGGTATATGGGGAAATCAGCCCCAGCATTTT
CSAKQGIWGNQPQHF
>NA|NA|TRBJ2-4|TRBV20-1
TGCAGTGCTAGCCACGGGTTAGCCAAAAACATTCAGTACTTC
CSASHGLAKNIQYF
>NA|NA|TRBJ2-5|TRBV27
TGTGCCACCACTGGGGGAGAGGCCCAGTACTTC
CATTGGEAQYF
>NA|few|TRBJ2-5|TRBV7-9
TGTGCCAGCAGTACTCCGGGGCCCTCGGAGACCCAGTACTTC
CASSTPGPSETQYF
>NA|few|TRBJ2-6|TRBV4-3
TGCGCCAGCAGCCAAGATTGGGGAGACTCTGGGGCCAACGTCCTGACTTTC
CASSQDWGDSGANVLTF
>NA|NA|TRBJ1-1|TRBV20-1
TGCAGTGCGAGACCGAACCCCACTGAAGCTTTCTTT
CSARPNPTEAFF
>TRBD1|NA|TRBJ2-7|TRBV13
TGTGCCAGCAGCCCGCAAACGGGACAGTTGTGCGAGCAGTACTTC
CASSPQTGQLCEQYF
>NA|few|TRBJ2-5|TRBV10-3
TGTGCCATCAGTAGACAGGCACAAGAGACCCAGTACTTC
CAISRQAQETQYF
>NA|NA|TRBJ2-1|TRBV6-2/TRBV6-3
TGTGCCAGCAGTGACGCAGCGGGCGGTGAGCAGTTCTTC
CASSDAAGGEQFF
>TRBD1|once|TRBJ2-7|TRBV28
TGTGCCAGCAGTGATGACAGGGGCGGTAACGAGCAGTACTTC
CASSDDRGGNEQYF
>NA|NA|TRBJ1-4|TRBV7-2
TGTGCCAGCAGCCGCCTTCGGGCCCGGGATAGTGGTGAAAAACTGTTTTTT
CASSRLRARDSGEKLFF
>TRBD1|few|TRBJ2-7|TRBV6-2/TRBV6-3
TGTGCCAGCAGGCCCGGACAGGGAATCATCTACGAGCAGTACTTC
CASRPGQGIIYEQYF